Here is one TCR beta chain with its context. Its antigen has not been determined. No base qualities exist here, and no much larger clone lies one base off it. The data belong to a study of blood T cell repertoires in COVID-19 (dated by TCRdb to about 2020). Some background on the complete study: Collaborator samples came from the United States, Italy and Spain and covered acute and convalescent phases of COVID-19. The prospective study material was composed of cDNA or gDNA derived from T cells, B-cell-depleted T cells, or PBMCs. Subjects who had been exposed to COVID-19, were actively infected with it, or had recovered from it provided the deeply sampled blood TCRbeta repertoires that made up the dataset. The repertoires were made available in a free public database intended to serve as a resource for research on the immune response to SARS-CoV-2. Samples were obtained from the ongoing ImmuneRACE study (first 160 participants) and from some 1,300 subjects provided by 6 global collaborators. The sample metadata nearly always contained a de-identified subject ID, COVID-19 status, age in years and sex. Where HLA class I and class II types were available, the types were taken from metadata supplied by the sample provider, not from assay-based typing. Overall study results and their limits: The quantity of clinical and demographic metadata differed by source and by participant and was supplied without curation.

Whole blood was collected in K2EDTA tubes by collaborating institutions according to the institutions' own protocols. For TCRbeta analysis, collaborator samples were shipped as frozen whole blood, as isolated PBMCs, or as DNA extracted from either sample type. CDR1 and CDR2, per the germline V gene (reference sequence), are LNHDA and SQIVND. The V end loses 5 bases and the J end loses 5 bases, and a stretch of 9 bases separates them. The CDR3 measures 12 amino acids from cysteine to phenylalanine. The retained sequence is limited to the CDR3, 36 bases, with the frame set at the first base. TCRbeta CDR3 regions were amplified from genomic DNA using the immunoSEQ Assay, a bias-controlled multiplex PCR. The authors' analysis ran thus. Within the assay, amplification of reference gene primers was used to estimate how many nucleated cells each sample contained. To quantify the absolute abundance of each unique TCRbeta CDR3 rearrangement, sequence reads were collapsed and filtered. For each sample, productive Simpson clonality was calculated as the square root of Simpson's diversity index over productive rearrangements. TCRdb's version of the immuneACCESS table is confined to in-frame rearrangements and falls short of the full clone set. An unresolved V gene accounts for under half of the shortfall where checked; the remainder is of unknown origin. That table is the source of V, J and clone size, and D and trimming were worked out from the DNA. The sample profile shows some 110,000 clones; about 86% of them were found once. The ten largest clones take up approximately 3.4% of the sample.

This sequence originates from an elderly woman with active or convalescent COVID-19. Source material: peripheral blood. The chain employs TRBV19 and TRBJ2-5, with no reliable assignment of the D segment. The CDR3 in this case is CASSSREETQYF. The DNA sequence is TGTGCCAGTAGTTCCCGTGAGGAGACCCAGTACTTC.